This TCR beta chain was recorded in a study of cytomegalovirus exposure and HLA in healthy donors. Study context: The approximately 120 validation repertoires were reported in a later analysis to have been generated on the same platform as the roughly 700 first-cohort repertoires.

There are 16 residues in the CDR3. The germline gives CDR1 SGHDT, CDR2 YYEEEE. The V gene end was trimmed by 4 bases and the J gene end by 1 base; junction bases not matched to a gene: 8. The method was immunoSEQ multiplex PCR; TCRdb's version includes in-frame clones alone and lacks a portion of them. The sample lists fewer than 400,000 clones; around 90% were seen once. The source of this sequence is a man aged 25 to 40 in good health and CMV-seronegative. The chain couples TRBV5-6 to TRBJ1-1, with 9 bases identical to TRBD1. Sequencing was performed on PBMCs. CDR3 DNA: TGTGCCAGCAGCCCCGGGACAGGGAGAACGAACACTGAAGCTTTCTTT. Encoded protein: CASSPGTGRTNTEAFF.